This T cell receptor beta chain was sequenced during a study of identical twins. Broader study findings: Invariant MAIT and iNKT cells are populations that could partly confound zero-insertion analyses. Insertions were reduced in abundant cord blood beta clonotypes but not in memory repertoires. Sharing of beta out-of-frame sequences by twins showed a weaker excess.

TCRdb re-called the 5' RACE reads with MiXCR, one entry per CDR3 protein. This table holds 1.5 million to 2 million distinct CDR3 sequences, less than 40% found once. CDR3 length: 15 amino acids. Per germline, CDR1 SGHRS and CDR2 YFSETQ. The junction had 11 bases not matched to a gene; V was cut back by 10 bases and J by 0 bases. This clonotype was recorded a few times. Its antigen is currently unknown. The chain employs TRBV5-1 and TRBJ2-3; 7 nucleotides line up with TRBD2. This receptor was identified in a newborn girl in good health. Sequenced input: cord blood. The CDR3 protein is CASRTGGKSTDTQYF. The CDR3 DNA reads TGCGCCTCAAGGACGGGGGGAAAAAGCACAGATACGCAGTATTTT.